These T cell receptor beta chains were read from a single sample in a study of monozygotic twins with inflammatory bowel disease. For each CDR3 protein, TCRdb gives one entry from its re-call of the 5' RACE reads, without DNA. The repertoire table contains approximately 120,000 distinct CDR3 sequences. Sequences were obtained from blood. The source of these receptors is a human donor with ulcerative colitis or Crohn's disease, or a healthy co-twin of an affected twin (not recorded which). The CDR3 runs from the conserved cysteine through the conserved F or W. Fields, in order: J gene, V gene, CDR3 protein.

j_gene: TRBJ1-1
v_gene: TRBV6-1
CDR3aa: CASTPGTGRLDTEAFF

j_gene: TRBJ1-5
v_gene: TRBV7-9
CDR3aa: CASSSFKADQPQHF

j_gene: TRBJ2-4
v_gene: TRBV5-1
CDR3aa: CASSPGQGAAKNIQYF

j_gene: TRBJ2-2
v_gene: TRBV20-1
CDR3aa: CSAARALDTGELFF

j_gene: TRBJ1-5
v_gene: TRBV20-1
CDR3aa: CSAPTRGTGQPQHF

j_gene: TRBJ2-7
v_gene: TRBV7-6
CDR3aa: CASSFGTGPYEQYF

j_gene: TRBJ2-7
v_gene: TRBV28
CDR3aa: CASSQLTGSYEQYF

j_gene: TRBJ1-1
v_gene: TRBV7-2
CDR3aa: CASSRQGRTEAFF

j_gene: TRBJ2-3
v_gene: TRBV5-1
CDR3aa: CASSPLTSGRASDTQYF

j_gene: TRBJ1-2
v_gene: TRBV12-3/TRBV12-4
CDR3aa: CASSPRTGTPAYGYTF

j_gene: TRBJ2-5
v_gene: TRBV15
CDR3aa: CATSIPLASAQETQYF

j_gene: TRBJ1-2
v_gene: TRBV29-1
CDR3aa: CSARTGGNYGYTF

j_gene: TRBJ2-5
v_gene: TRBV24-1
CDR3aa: CATSDGETQYF

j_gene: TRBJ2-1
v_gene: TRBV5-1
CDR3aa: CASSFLLAGGFNEQFF

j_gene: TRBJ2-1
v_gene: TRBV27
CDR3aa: CASSLGTSTEQFF

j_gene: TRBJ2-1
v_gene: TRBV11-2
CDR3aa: CASSSNGASGRGEQFF

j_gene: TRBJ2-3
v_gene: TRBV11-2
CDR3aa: CASRPIAGDGTDTQYF

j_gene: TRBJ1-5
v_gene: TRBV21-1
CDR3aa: CASARQGRESSNQPQHF

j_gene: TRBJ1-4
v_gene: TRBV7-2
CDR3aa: CASSLGRDNEKLFF

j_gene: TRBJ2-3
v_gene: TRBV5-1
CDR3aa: CASSATGLAGTYTQYF

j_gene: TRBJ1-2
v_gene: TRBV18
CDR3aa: CASSPGTGPGYTF

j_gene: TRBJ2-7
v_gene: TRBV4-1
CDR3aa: CASSQDPGLAGLPTSYEQYF

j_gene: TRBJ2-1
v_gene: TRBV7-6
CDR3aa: CASSKGQNNEQFF

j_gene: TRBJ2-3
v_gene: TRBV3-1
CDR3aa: CASSQEPPYRGGTDTQYF

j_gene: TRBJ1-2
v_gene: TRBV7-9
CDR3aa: CASSLGQGDYGYTF

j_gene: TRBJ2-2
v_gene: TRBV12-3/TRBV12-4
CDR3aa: CASRAGTANTGELFF

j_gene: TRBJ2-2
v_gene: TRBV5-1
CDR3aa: CASSPRMGTGELFF

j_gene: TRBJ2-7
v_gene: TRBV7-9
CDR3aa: CASSFSGRVIYEQYF